This TCR beta chain originates from a study of blood T cells in healthy people across ages. About the study: Through template switching, about one barcoded beta molecule was captured per two T cells, as measured in model experiments.

PBMCs were isolated at a quantity of at least 6.5 million per sample. Overall study findings and caveats: Naive CD4+ cells and diversity were both higher in long-lived donors than in aged donors. With age, beta diversity per million T cells declined roughly linearly, significantly by approximately 41.

A second PCR, run for roughly 7 to 11 cycles, used a sample-barcoded 5' primer plus a J-beta primer mix. TCRdb processed the 5' RACE reads anew with MiXCR; each CDR3 protein has one entry. Of hundreds of thousands of distinct CDR3 sequences in the sample, roughly three fifths were seen once. This clonotype appeared a few times. The antigen is not known. Input material: blood. The receptor comes from a man aged 35-49 years in good health.

The CDR3: CASSPLSGRVNEQFF. CDR3 DNA: TGCGCCAGCAGCCCTCTAAGCGGGAGGGTCAATGAGCAGTTCTTC. This rearrangement joins TRBV5-1 to TRBJ2-1, with 10 bases lining up with TRBD2. The CDR3 covers 15 residues. The V gene's germline CDR1 is SGHRS and CDR2 YFSETQ. V shed 4 bases and J 6 bases; nucleotides not matched to a gene: 7.